Below, 23 T cell receptor beta chains from the same sample are listed, as sequenced in a study of T cell repertoires in cytomegalovirus infection (dated by TCRdb to between 2018 and 2021). These receptors lack a known antigen. TCRdb lists the instrument as Illumina HiSeq 1500. Using fastp trimming at Q25 and MiXCR clonotype assembly, TCRdb reanalyzed the public sequencing data and kept in-frame beta chains. Records with the same CDR3 protein are collapsed into one entry carrying the most frequent genes and DNA. The sample contains some 130,000 distinct CDR3 sequences, 32% of them found a single time. The ten largest account for about 52% of the sample. Taken with the paper, the label for treatment or condition translates to: in vitro stimulation with specific CMV peptide epitopes to enrich CMV-specific T cells. Sequenced material: CD8+ T cells from cultured PBMCs, taken from culture after CMV antigen stimulation. These receptors all stem from a human donor in good health (CMV status not recorded). Some clones in this sample may be carry-over from other donors' samples.

This clonotype was counted once. This chain uses TRBV6-4 with TRBJ2-3; D not resolved. V lost 6 bases and J 2 bases, leaving 6 bases between the germline ends. CDR1 MRHNA and CDR2 SNTAGT come from the germline V gene. CDR3 size: 12 residues. The CDR3 DNA sequence: TGTGCCAGCAGAAGCTCCACAGATACGCAGTATTTT. This sequence encodes CASRSSTDTQYF.

The rearrangement uses TRBV30 and TRBJ1-5; no reliable D call. Trimming pared 1 base from V and 3 bases from J, leaving 13 bases between. Germline lookup yields CDR1 GTSNPN and CDR2 SVGIG (reference sequence). The CDR3 extends over 15 amino acids. This chain's CDR3 is CAWSDPQTYNQPQHF. Written as DNA, the CDR3 is TGTGCCTGGAGTGACCCCCAGACCTACAATCAGCCCCAGCATTTT.

This clonotype was observed many times. The chain uses TRBV7-8 and TRBJ2-3; TRBD2 agrees at 7 bases. J gave up 4 bases and V 5 bases, and 9 bases lay outside the gene matches. In germline, CDR1 is SGHVS, CDR2 FQNEAQ. The CDR3 totals 15 residues. The CDR3 reads CASSREAGMADTQYF. The CDR3 DNA reads as TGTGCCAGCAGCCGAGAAGCGGGAATGGCAGATACGCAGTATTTT.

J is TRBJ1-4 and V is TRBV7-9, with TRBD1 identical over 12 bases. CDR3 length: 18 residues. The ends lost 5 bases at V and 7 bases at J; junction bases unmatched: 14. Germline V gene lookup returns CDR1 SEHNR and CDR2 FQNEAQ (reference sequence). CDR3 DNA: TGTGCCAGCAGCCAACCTCTGGGACAGGGGGCATCGGGTGAAAAACTGTTTTTT. It codes for CASSQPLGQGASGEKLFF.

This clonotype was observed at least ten times. V is TRBV7-9 and J is TRBJ2-2; the match to TRBD1 covers 7 bases. Germline V gives CDR1 SEHNR, CDR2 FQNEAQ (reference sequence). J gave up 3 bases and V 5 bases, and 9 bases lay outside the gene matches. The CDR3 is made up of 16 amino acids. CDR3 protein: CASSTQTGPDTGELFF. DNA of the CDR3: TGTGCCAGCAGCACCCAGACAGGGCCCGACACCGGGGAGCTGTTTTTT.

The genes are TRBV18 and TRBJ1-6, with D unclear. The CDR3 is 17 amino acids. The V end lost 3 bases, the J end lost 0 bases, and 12 bases lay between the germline ends. The germline CDR1 and CDR2 sequences are KGHSH and LQKENI. The DNA of the CDR3 is TGTGCCAGCTCACCCTCGGGCCCCAACTCCTATAATTCACCCCTCCACTTT. Its protein is CASSPSGPNSYNSPLHF.

This clonotype was counted at least ten times. This chain links TRBV6-2 or TRBV6-3 with TRBJ2-7, with unresolved D. Trimming stripped 7 bases from V and 6 bases from J, with 10 bases between. CDR3 length: 11 residues. The germline V gene has CDR1 MNHEY and CDR2 SVGEGT. The CDR3 region is CASTAGVEQYF. In nucleotides, the CDR3 is TGTGCCAGCACCGCAGGCGTCGAGCAGTACTTC.

V gene TRBV7-6 combines with J gene TRBJ2-7; 9 nucleotides agree with TRBD1. Germline assignment: CDR1 SGHVS and CDR2 FNYEAQ. The CDR3 consists of 14 residues. Trimming removed 5 bases from V and 5 bases from J; junction bases left unmatched: 7. CDR3 residues: CASSPGQGGDEQYF. The CDR3 DNA reads TGTGCCAGCAGCCCGGGACAGGGCGGGGACGAGCAGTACTTC.

This clonotype was seen a few times. The J gene is TRBJ2-5, the V gene TRBV11-2; D gene uncertain. Trimming took off 6 bases at V and 3 bases at J, with 17 bases between the two ends. The germline gives CDR1 SGHAT, CDR2 FQNNGV. The CDR3 loop spans 15 amino acids. CDR3 in DNA: TGTGCCAGCAGGCATTATCCGTCTGGGGAAGAGACCCAGTACTTC. This encodes CASRHYPSGEETQYF.

This clonotype was found many times. CDR3 nucleotide sequence: TGTGCCAGCAGCCCCCCGGACGAAGAAGCTTTCTTT. This translates into CASSPPDEEAFF. V gene TRBV7-9 combines with J gene TRBJ1-1; D is uncertain. The CDR3 consists of 12 residues. Germline V CDR1 and CDR2: SEHNR, FQNEAQ (reference sequence). The V end lost 5 bases, the J end lost 8 bases, and 12 bases lay between the germline ends.

In DNA form, the CDR3 reads TGCGCCAGCAGGTATTCTAGCGGGGGAAACTACGAGCAGTACTTC. Translating it yields CASRYSSGGNYEQYF. This chain links TRBV4-1 with TRBJ2-7; 10 positions match TRBD2. Germline CDR1 reads MGHRA; CDR2 reads YSYEKL. Trimming took 6 bases from V and 3 from J; bases not matched to a gene: 8. This CDR3 region has 15 residues.

This clonotype was counted only a few times. An end of the junction differs from the germline gene, which may be a read error. The V gene is TRBV29-1, the J gene TRBJ2-1; D is undetermined. The CDR3 consists of 9 residues. The V gene's germline CDR1 is SQVTM and CDR2 ANQGSEA. The CDR3 nucleotides are TGCAGCGTTGATGGTCAGGAGCTCTTC. It specifies CSVDGQELF.

This clonotype was counted between two and nine times. The chain joins TRBV27 to TRBJ1-2, with no clear D. In germline, CDR1 is MNHEY, CDR2 SMNVEV (reference sequence). The CDR3 totals 13 residues. V lost 3 bases and J lost 3, with 8 bases in between. The CDR3 protein is CASSFHSDYGYTF. The DNA for the CDR3 is TGTGCCAGCAGTTTCCACAGTGACTATGGCTACACCTTC.

In regard to this clonotype: Because it lacks the conserved phenylalanine or tryptophan at the end, this CDR3 is likely a read error. This chain connects TRBV3-1 to TRBJ1-1; D gene uncertain. CDR1 and CDR2 (germline): LGHDT, YNNKEL (reference sequence). V lost 2 bases and J 8 bases, leaving 12 bases between the germline ends. This CDR3 contains 13 residues. CDR3 amino acids: CASSQTLSQEAFY. Written as DNA, the CDR3 is TGTGCCAGCAGCCAAACTTTATCCCAAGAAGCTTTCTAT.

This clonotype was seen just once. The V and J genes are TRBV12-3 or TRBV12-4 and TRBJ1-5; TRBD1 might be the D (6 bases). CDR3 size: 14 residues. V lost 5 bases, J lost 3 bases, and 11 bases lay in between. For the CDR3, the DNA is TGTGCCAGCAGTCGACAGGAAAACAATCAGCCCCAGCATTTT. Translation gives CASSRQENNQPQHF.

V is TRBV6-6 and J is TRBJ2-7; D possibly corresponds to TRBD2 (6 bases). The germline V and J ends were trimmed by 0 bases and 5 bases, with 8 bases remaining between them. The germline CDR1 and CDR2 sequences are MNHNY and SVGAGI (reference sequence). CDR3 length equals 13 residues. The CDR3 DNA follows: TGTGCCAGCAGTTACTCCCGGGGGAACGAGCAGTACTTC. Protein: CASSYSRGNEQYF.

V and J are TRBV27 and TRBJ2-2; 11 positions match TRBD2. The CDR3 totals 20 residues. V dropped 1 base and J dropped 4; count of bases not matched to a gene: 14. Germline V lookup: CDR1 MNHEY, CDR2 SMNVEV (reference sequence). The CDR3 DNA follows: TGTGCCAGCAGTTTATGTGCGGTTTTAGCGGGGGGGCCTTGCACCGGGGAGCTGTTTTTT. It yields the protein CASSLCAVLAGGPCTGELFF.

This clonotype was seen repeatedly, ten times or more. The gene calls are TRBV7-6 and TRBJ1-2; TRBD1 might be the D (5 bases). CDR1 is SGHVS and CDR2 is FNYEAQ in the germline V gene. The germline V and J ends were trimmed by 0 bases and 6 bases, with 5 bases remaining between them. The CDR3 totals 12 residues. CDR3 sequence: CASSLAGDGYTF. The CDR3 nucleotides are TGTGCCAGCAGCTTAGCGGGGGATGGCTACACCTTC.

The J gene is TRBJ2-5, the V gene TRBV4-2; D may correspond to TRBD1 or TRBD2 (5 bases each). The V and J ends lost 3 bases and 4 bases respectively, with 12 bases between them. This CDR3 region has 14 residues. The germline CDR1 and CDR2 sequences are LGHNA and YNFKEQ. The CDR3 reads CASSQYDGGETQYF. DNA of the CDR3: TGTGCCAGCAGCCAGTACGATGGGGGAGAGACCCAGTACTTC.

The chain joins TRBV20-1 to TRBJ2-4; TRBD1 might be the D (5 bases). CDR3 length: 11 amino acids. Trimming stripped 5 bases from V and 8 bases from J, with 10 bases between. Germline CDR1 and CDR2: DFQATT and SNEGSKA (reference sequence). The CDR3 DNA follows: TGCAGTGCTCCGCTACAGGACATTCAGTACTTC. As protein: CSAPLQDIQYF.

The chain has TRBV4-1 and TRBJ2-7; 9 bases are a match to TRBD2. From germline, CDR1 is MGHRA and CDR2 YSYEKL. The CDR3 runs 15 residues. Trimming cost V 1 base and J 3 bases; bases outside gene matches: 4. CDR3 protein: CASSQAPSGVYEQYF. CDR3 DNA: TGCGCCAGCAGCCAAGCTCCTAGCGGGGTCTACGAGCAGTACTTC.

The chain uses TRBV12-3 or TRBV12-4 and TRBJ1-2, with D possibly matching TRBD1 (5 bases). The ends were cut back, 5 bases at V and 4 bases at J, with 17 bases in the middle. The CDR3 runs 15 residues. The CDR3 loop reads CASSGDGGIGYGYTF. CDR3 coding DNA: TGTGCCAGCAGTGGGGACGGGGGGATTGGCTATGGCTACACCTTC.

The chain is built from TRBV12-3 or TRBV12-4 and TRBJ1-5, with TRBD1 as a possible D gene (5 bases). This CDR3 is 15 amino acids long. Trimming left V 6 bases short and J 1 base short, with 13 bases between. The CDR3 DNA follows: TGTGCCAGCAGCCCGGTGGCAGGGAGCAATCAGCCCCAGCATTTT. It codes for CASSPVAGSNQPQHF.